The clone carrying this T cell receptor beta chain was observed many times. Its antigen is not identified. The germline CDR1 and CDR2 sequences are KGHDR and SFDVKD. V lost 2 bases and J 9 bases, leaving 10 bases between the germline ends. CDR3 length equals 13 residues. To make TCR beta libraries, researchers used iRepertoire HTBI primers and Arm-PCR of CDR3 regions. TCRdb reprocessed the multiplex PCR reads via MiXCR and lists one record per CDR3 protein. The sample holds a few hundred thousand distinct CDR3 sequences; 15% are singletons and the top ten take under 9%. The sample comes from a study of regulatory T cells in long-lasting Graves disease. Study results and caveats: The sample size was small, and this may have reduced accuracy.

The sample's time point: newly diagnosed GD, antithyroid drugs for less than 3 months. Extracted PBMC RNA gave rise to the TCR library. EDTA tubes received around 9 milliliters of drawn peripheral blood. These same records also appear under a second study, on T cells in Graves' hyperthyroidism and ophthalmopathy.

The chain employs TRBV24-1 and TRBJ2-1; D is possibly TRBD1 (6 bases). This TCR came from a woman aged 40-49 years with Graves disease. The starting material was peripheral blood mononuclear cells (PBMCs), obtained at new diagnosis, from a patient treated with antithyroid drugs. The CDR3 loop reads CATSDYGQPEQFF. The CDR3 nucleotides are TGTGCCACCAGTGATTACGGACAGCCTGAGCAGTTCTTC.